This is a list of T cell receptor beta chains from one sample in a study of T cell responses to AZD1222 COVID-19 vaccine. Sequencing used immunoSEQ multiplex PCR; TCRdb keeps in-frame clones, though not all of them. The sample includes approximately 140,000 clones, roughly 89% of them seen just once. The sequencing here drew on peripheral blood, taken on day 0 of AZD1222 vaccination. The receptors were sampled from an adult in good health. The CDR3 runs from the conserved cysteine through the conserved F or W. A D gene is named only where the DNA matches it firmly. Some rows have no size entry. The others give once, few or many, or a class for an expanded clone.

cdr3_length d_call j_call clone_size v_call cdr3_aa cdr3_nt
16 NA TRBJ2-1 NA TRBV4-3 CASSQEGLVGYNEQFF TGCGCCAGCAGCCAAGAGGGGCTAGTAGGTTACAATGAGCAGTTCTTC
14 NA TRBJ2-7 few TRBV9 CASSVTGSSYEQYF TGTGCCAGCAGCGTCACTGGTTCCTCCTACGAGCAGTACTTC
11 NA TRBJ1-1 NA TRBV7-9 CASSLDGEAFF TGTGCCAGCAGCTTAGACGGTGAAGCTTTCTTT
13 NA TRBJ2-2 NA TRBV7-9 CASKDRGPGELFF TGTGCCAGCAAGGACAGAGGTCCCGGGGAGCTGTTTTTT
13 NA TRBJ2-3 once TRBV10-1 CATLKLVSDTQYF TGCGCCACCTTAAAGTTAGTGTCAGATACGCAGTATTTT
12 NA TRBJ2-7 NA TRBV6-5 CASPPGRLVEYF TGTGCCAGCCCCCCAGGGAGGTTGGTAGAGTACTTC
16 NA TRBJ2-7 NA TRBV10-3 CAISAGMTAGGGEQYF TGTGCCATCAGTGCTGGGATGACGGCGGGTGGTGGCGAGCAGTACTTC
13 NA TRBJ1-1 NA TRBV6-2/TRBV6-3 CASSYGGRTEAFF TGTGCCAGCAGTTACGGGGGAAGAACTGAAGCTTTCTTT
16 TRBD2 TRBJ2-2 once TRBV27 CASSSPASGITGELFF TGTGCCAGCAGTTCCCCGGCTAGCGGGATCACCGGGGAGCTGTTTTTT
15 NA TRBJ1-6 NA TRBV28 CASSFSRGSGSPLHF TGTGCCAGCAGTTTTTCGCGGGGCAGTGGATCACCCCTCCACTTT
15 NA TRBJ2-1 NA TRBV5-8 CASSKGEGQRNEQFF TGTGCCAGCAGCAAGGGGGAAGGACAACGCAATGAGCAGTTCTTC
14 NA TRBJ1-1 NA TRBV11-1 CASRPPGPNTEAFF TGTGCCAGCAGACCTCCGGGACCCAACACTGAAGCTTTCTTT
13 NA TRBJ1-1 NA TRBV6-5 CASSYSTNTEAFF TGTGCCAGCAGTTACTCGACTAACACTGAAGCTTTCTTT
11 NA TRBJ2-7 NA TRBV28 CASTHQYEQYF TGTGCCAGCACACACCAGTACGAGCAGTACTTC
15 NA TRBJ2-3 NA TRBV28 CASQLLTELADTQYF TGTGCCAGCCAATTATTAACAGAATTGGCAGATACGCAGTATTTT
12 NA TRBJ1-5 NA TRBV6-5 CASVRGNQPQHF TGTGCCAGTGTTAGAGGCAATCAGCCCCAGCATTTT
11 NA TRBJ1-1 NA TRBV15 CATSRGDEAFF TGTGCCACCAGCAGAGGAGATGAAGCTTTCTTT
10 NA TRBJ1-1 NA TRBV2 CAWGNTEAFF TGTGCCTGGGGGAACACTGAAGCTTTCTTT
15 TRBD1 TRBJ1-2 NA TRBV5-1 CASSLRDRVVDGYTF TGCGCCAGCAGCCTCCGGGACAGGGTGGTGGATGGCTACACCTTC
14 NA TRBJ2-3 NA TRBV5-4 CASGKGGVADTQYF TGTGCCAGCGGGAAGGGGGGAGTGGCAGATACGCAGTATTTT
12 NA TRBJ1-4 NA TRBV11-2 CASSARGEKLFF TGTGCCAGCAGCGCTAGGGGGGAAAAACTGTTTTTT
16 NA TRBJ1-5 NA TRBV7-6 CASSLAPPYSNQPQHF TGTGCCAGCAGCTTAGCACCACCTTATAGCAATCAGCCCCAGCATTTT
15 NA TRBJ2-7 NA TRBV4-2 CASSQGIGPTYEQYF TGTGCCAGCAGCCAGGGAATAGGCCCGACCTACGAGCAGTACTTC
15 NA TRBJ1-1 NA TRBV28 CASSLALMEETEAFF TGTGCCAGCAGTTTGGCGTTAATGGAGGAGACTGAAGCTTTCTTT
14 NA TRBJ1-3 NA TRBV18 CASSPGSSGNTIYF TGTGCCAGCTCCCCCGGGAGCTCTGGAAACACCATATATTTT
14 NA TRBJ2-1 once TRBV19 CASSSTADRNEQFF TGTGCCAGTAGTTCCACGGCAGATCGCAATGAGCAGTTCTTC
15 NA TRBJ2-1 NA TRBV28 CASSWTWSSYNEQFF TGTGCCAGCAGCTGGACATGGAGTTCCTACAATGAGCAGTTCTTC
17 TRBD2 TRBJ2-5 once TRBV9 CASSVLPLAAPQETQYF TGTGCCAGCAGCGTCCTGCCCCTAGCGGCCCCTCAAGAGACCCAGTACTTC
14 NA TRBJ1-1 NA TRBV30 CAWGPDGVNTEAFF TGTGCCTGGGGCCCGGATGGGGTGAACACTGAAGCTTTCTTT
12 NA TRBJ1-2 NA TRBV29-1 CSVVEGGGGYTF TGCAGCGTTGTGGAGGGTGGTGGTGGCTACACCTTC
13 NA TRBJ1-2 NA TRBV28 CASSRGTFGGYTF TGTGCCAGCAGCAGAGGGACGTTTGGGGGCTACACCTTC
15 TRBD2 TRBJ2-1 few TRBV7-2 CASSLVGTSNDEQFF TGTGCCAGCAGCTTAGTGGGGACTAGCAACGATGAGCAGTTCTTC
13 TRBD1 TRBJ1-5 NA TRBV28 CASSFTGAQPQHF TGTGCCAGCAGTTTCACAGGGGCTCAGCCCCAGCATTTT
15 TRBD2 TRBJ2-7 NA TRBV6-5 CASSYYGLAGYEQYF TGTGCCAGCAGTTACTACGGACTAGCGGGATACGAGCAGTACTTC
16 TRBD2 TRBJ2-5 NA TRBV27 CASSLWAGGLQETQYF TGTGCCAGCAGTTTGTGGGCGGGAGGACTCCAAGAGACCCAGTACTTC
16 TRBD2 TRBJ2-1 NA TRBV11-2 CASSSGTSGTYNEQFF TGTGCCAGCAGCTCCGGGACTAGCGGGACTTACAATGAGCAGTTCTTC
14 NA TRBJ2-1 NA TRBV27 CASSRGPPYNEQFF TGTGCCAGCAGTCGCGGGCCCCCCTACAATGAGCAGTTCTTC
16 NA TRBJ2-6 NA TRBV19 CASNRLGASGANVLTF TGTGCCAGTAATCGACTGGGGGCCTCTGGGGCCAACGTCCTGACTTTC
13 NA TRBJ1-1 NA TRBV6-5 CASSPSGRGEAFF TGTGCCAGCAGTCCCTCGGGACGTGGTGAAGCTTTCTTT
12 NA TRBJ2-1 NA TRBV7-3 CASSRGLGEQFF TGTGCCAGCAGCCGGGGGCTGGGTGAGCAGTTCTTC
16 TRBD2 TRBJ2-2 NA TRBV9 CASSPGEGLRTGELFF TGTGCCAGCAGCCCCGGGGAGGGATTAAGAACCGGGGAGCTGTTTTTT